This TCR beta chain was documented in a study of T cell changes during pregnancy in multiple sclerosis. The trim removed 6 bases at V and 4 bases at J, leaving 4 bases unmatched. The CDR3 is 15 amino acids. Germline CDR1 MNHEY, CDR2 SVGAGI. Assay used: immunoSEQ multiplex PCR; TCRdb lists only in-frame clones, some missing. Among 100,000 or so clones listed, around 94% were seen once. This sequence joins TRBV6-5 and TRBJ2-1, with TRBD2 matching over 12 bases. Material: peripheral blood, obtained after pregnancy. This TCR derives from a female donor in good health, enrolled as a control in a pregnancy study. CDR3 residues: CASSRGLAGYNEQFF. The CDR3 coding sequence is TGTGCCAGCAGCCGAGGACTAGCGGGATACAATGAGCAGTTCTTC.